Described below is a single TCR beta chain sequence and its context. Its antigen remains unidentified. Base qualities were left out, and no much larger clone turns up one base away. This specimen comes from a study of cytomegalovirus exposure and HLA in healthy donors (dated by TCRdb to 2016 to 2017). Broadly, across the study: According to an earlier analysis of a few hundred of the donors, some 170 million T cells yielded 100 million or so unique TCR beta sequences and 276 Gb of sequence data. Among some 410 genotyped donors of the cohort, an average of approximately 240,000 unique TCR beta nucleotide sequences was sequenced per donor, of which about 19% were non-productive. The study aimed to test whether cataloging public T cell receptors could reveal signatures of past pathogen exposure. An early release that covered some 640 HLA-typed donors contained approximately 300 gigabases of sequencing data and tens of millions of unique TCR sequences. Rather than drawing on any new phenotypic data, the later analysis identified candidate immune exposures from TCR beta sequences and the way those sequences occurred across donors. The study combined high-throughput TCR immunosequencing, statistical association of individual TCRs with disease status, and machine learning to predict cytomegalovirus infection status. The number of typed donors differed by locus: roughly 620-640 for A, B, C, DRB1 and DQB1; roughly 510 for DQA1; approximately 600 for DPA1; and some 450 for DPB1. Along with the approximately 670-subject first cohort, a separate validation cohort of some 130 different subjects was used. The genetic ancestry cluster associated with self-reported Caucasian donors included about 81% of the roughly 410 genotyped donors. All discovery cohort repertoires had been generated on a single sequencing platform. Class I and class II HLA loci were covered by the typing at four-digit resolution. In a later genetic analysis, genome-wide SNP genotypes for about three fifths of the 666 donors were used, and that subset was treated as a discovery cohort. Alongside the repertoire data, information on donor age, sex, ethnicity and CMV serostatus was compiled. Because of strong linkage in the cohort, roughly five DR-DQ haplotypes were treated as single units for association and clustering. The T cell repertoires of around 730 subjects were profiled by immunosequencing and related to cytomegalovirus serostatus. A later analysis re-examined previously published TCR beta repertoires from more than 650 donors and added high-resolution HLA genotyping to investigate patterns of TCR occurrence. An earlier analysis of about 600 of the donors used high-throughput TCR beta sequencing to judge whether each TCR beta V gene segment behaved as functional or pseudogenic. What the authors observed across the whole study: Presence/absence analyses assumed roughly uniform sequencing depth across donors, an assumption that may not hold. A group of highly shared sequence variants was considered likely to be a technical artifact of the sequencing pipeline. A total of some 180 TCR beta chains were listed by the study as associated with cytomegalovirus. A later genetic analysis associated a missense DCLRE1C variant with V-gene and J-gene trimming of TCR beta chains, and an independent cohort replicated the association. In a later analysis, 16,951 TCR beta sequences were associated with specific HLA alleles at a false discovery rate of 0.05. According to the authors, the approach could potentially be generalized to other disease states and immunological phenotypes. In a later analysis, most CMV-associated TCR beta chains were found to appear HLA-restricted, with HLA associations seemingly driven largely by CMV exposure. The 87-base-pair reads could not distinguish some IMGT-functional V segments, including TRBV6-2 and TRBV6-3, so those segments were excluded. Correlated functional status among segregating V segments might reflect linkage disequilibrium, but an unknown experimental factor could not be ruled out. In a later analysis, TCR association rates were found to vary across HLA loci, with the most associated TCRs seen for DRB1 alleles and the fewest for HLA-C alleles. Because counts were too low, seventeen rarely observed V segments, including chromosome 9 orphons, were excluded from the earlier analysis of under 650 of the donors. This cohort had only TCR beta chains sequenced, and the lack of alpha or paired-chain data limited which features could be detected. For the cohort, immune exposure information was limited to CMV serostatus. Strong co-occurrence of HLA alleles, especially DR and DQ, made assigning TCR associations to individual alleles difficult. A later analysis found that HLA-associated TCR beta chains were more clonally expanded and had lower generation probabilities than equally common non-associated chains. Because HLA typing was missing for some donors at each locus, association tests included only the typed subset. Several of the top co-occurrence clusters appeared to be linked to parvovirus B19, influenza, CMV and Epstein-Barr virus, according to a later analysis. Most TCR sequences were observed very rarely across donors, whereas some public TCRs were present in many individuals. An earlier analysis of 587 of the donors showed that most TCR beta V segments appeared in productive rearrangements either about 90% or about 30% of the time, which broadly matched IMGT annotations. A further reported finding was that TCR beta sequences accurately predicted the HLA-A and HLA-B alleles for most subjects in the first cohort. In both the original and validation cohorts, the classifier was reported to diagnose cytomegalovirus status with high specificity and sensitivity. In a later genetic analysis, fewer N-insertions in productive TCRs were reported among donors in an Asian-associated ancestry cluster than the approximately 670-donor mean. In vitro tests confirmed that a few of the cytomegalovirus-associated TCR beta chains recognize cytomegalovirus antigens.

The germline V gene specifies SNHLY as CDR1 and FYNNEI as CDR2. Taken from cysteine to phenylalanine, the CDR3 has 14 residues. Only CDR3 DNA remains: 42 bases, in frame from the first base. Deletion took 7 bases off V and 8 bases off J, with a span of 20 bases between the germline ends. Library preparation was by the immunoSEQ multiplex PCR assay. For the multiplex PCR, a mixture combining 60 forward primers for TCR Vbeta segments and 13 reverse primers for TCR Jbeta segments was used. A multiplex PCR assay on genomic DNA amplified the CDR3 region of rearranged TCR beta genes. The amplified TCR beta libraries were sequenced on the Illumina HiSeq System as 87-base-pair reads. The source study handled its data this way. A later analysis tallied roughly 78 million unique TCR beta chains across the roughly 610 repertoires, and approximately 9.9 million of those chains were shared by two or more donors. Raw reads were error-corrected and collapsed into unique sequences by a nearest-neighbor algorithm in which closely related sequences were merged to remove PCR and sequencing errors. To assign V, D and J gene segments, CDR3 sequences were aligned to IMGT reference sequences. For a sequence to be retained, at least a six-nucleotide match to both a V gene segment and a J gene segment was required. Rearrangements were classified as productive when the CDR3 lacked stop codons and remained in frame with V and J, and all other rearrangements were classified as non-productive. Following IMGT convention, CDR3 was defined as the stretch from the second conserved V-encoded cysteine up to the conserved J-encoded phenylalanine. In an earlier analysis of around 600 of the donors, sequences lacking an unambiguous match to a single V gene segment were excluded. An earlier analysis of a few hundred of the donors classified V segments as functional when productive rearrangements were above 56.7% and as segregating when the standard deviation between donors was above 5%. A statistical classification framework was built to diagnose cytomegalovirus status from the catalog of TCR beta chain sequences. In a later analysis, V and J genes were assigned by comparing TCR nucleotide sequences against IMGT/GENE-DB human TR gene sequences. The TCRdist pipeline was used in a later analysis to assign CDR3 sequences and most-parsimonious VDJ recombination scenarios. In a later analysis, every TCR beta chain was defined by the combination of its CDR3 amino acid sequence and its V-gene family, and reads without a unique V-gene family were dropped. To address suspected cross-contamination and a sequencing artifact, a later analysis removed roughly 580 highly shared, low-generation-probability nucleotide sequences. A later analysis calculated a clonal expansion index for each public chain from normalized within-repertoire ranks of inferred template counts. In a later analysis, generation probabilities were computed using a VDJ recombination model fitted to out-of-frame rearrangements, and the results were checked against IGoR. Hypergeometric tests were used in a later analysis to score TCR-TCR, TCR-HLA and TCR-CMV co-occurrence, with a repertoire-size bias correction applied to the TCR pairs. In a later analysis, false discovery rates were estimated by permuting HLA or CMV assignments 20 times. In a later analysis, co-occurring TCRs were grouped using DBSCAN, and TCRdist sequence similarity was added for clustering within HLA-allele-positive subsets. Repertoires with fewer than 30,000 or more than 120,000 public chains were left out of co-occurrence clustering, as were about five repertoires with anomalous nucleotide sharing. The table was pulled from immuneACCESS by TCRdb, which kept in-frame rearrangements only. Such tables lose some clones; where checked, under half of the loss comes from unresolved V genes, and the rest has no known cause. The DNA was the basis for D and trimming; V, J and clone size are from that table. The sample table records about 270,000 clones; around 65% of these occur just once. The top ten clones comprise over 2% of the sample.

The cohort comprised some 730 healthy bone marrow donors. At the time of sampling, every cohort member was nominally healthy, though immune exposures that went unrecorded were likely present. The donor was CMV seronegative and was included in the group of 352 seronegative cohort members. A peripheral blood sample was collected from each donor, and TCR beta sequencing was performed on peripheral blood mononuclear cells. The Qiagen DNeasy Blood Extraction Kit was used to extract genomic DNA from the blood cell samples. This TCR came from a female donor in good health and CMV-seronegative. The sample consisted of PBMCs. This sequence uses TRBV2 and TRBJ1-2; D gene: possibly TRBD1, on 5 matching bases. The CDR3 in this case is CASTGDGTMVGYTF. The DNA sequence follows: TGTGCCAGCACGGGGGACGGAACAATGGTCGGCTACACCTTC.